This TCR beta chain was sequenced during a study of blood T cell repertoires in COVID-19. Overall study: COVID-19 samples collected from the United States, Italy and Spain covered acute and convalescent phases. PBMCs, B-cell-depleted T cells, or T cells were the source of the cDNA or gDNA that made up the material.

This CDR3 contains 17 residues. V shed 0 bases and J shed 3 bases, with 14 bases lying between them. CDR1 and CDR2 from the germline V gene are ENHRY and SYGVKD. In the original analysis: Nucleated cell counts were estimated from reference gene primer amplification. Generated by immunoSEQ multiplex PCR, the TCRdb table keeps only in-frame clones and is missing some. V and J calls and clone size are as listed in that table; D and trimming were resolved from the DNA. The table shows over 85,000 clones, with 82% occurring only once. The rearrangement uses TRBV10-3 and TRBJ1-4, with D perhaps TRBD1 (5 bases). This clonotype was sampled from a woman between 55 and 75 years old with acute or convalescent COVID-19. Sequencing was carried out using peripheral blood. CDR3 in amino acids: CAISESMGPAPNEKLFF. CDR3 in DNA: TGTGCCATCAGTGAGTCGATGGGGCCAGCACCTAATGAAAAACTGTTTTTT.